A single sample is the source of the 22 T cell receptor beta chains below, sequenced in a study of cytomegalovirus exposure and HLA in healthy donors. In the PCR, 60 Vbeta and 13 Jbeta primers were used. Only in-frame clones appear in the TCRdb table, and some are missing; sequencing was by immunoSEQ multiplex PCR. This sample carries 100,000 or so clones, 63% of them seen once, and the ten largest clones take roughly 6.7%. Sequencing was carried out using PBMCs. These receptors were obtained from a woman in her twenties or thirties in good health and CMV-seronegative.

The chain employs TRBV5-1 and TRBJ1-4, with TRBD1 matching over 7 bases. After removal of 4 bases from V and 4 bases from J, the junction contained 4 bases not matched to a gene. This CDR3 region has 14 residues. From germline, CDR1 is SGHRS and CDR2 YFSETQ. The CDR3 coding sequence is TGCGCCAGCAGCCCGGGACAGATTAATGAAAAACTGTTTTTT. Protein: CASSPGQINEKLFF.

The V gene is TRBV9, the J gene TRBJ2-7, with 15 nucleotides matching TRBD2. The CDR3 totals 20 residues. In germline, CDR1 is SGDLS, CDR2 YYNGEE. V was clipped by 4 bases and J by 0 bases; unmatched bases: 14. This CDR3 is CASSLGPGLAGGPSSYEQYF. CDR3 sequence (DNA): TGTGCCAGCAGCCTCGGCCCCGGACTAGCGGGAGGGCCTAGCTCCTACGAGCAGTACTTC.

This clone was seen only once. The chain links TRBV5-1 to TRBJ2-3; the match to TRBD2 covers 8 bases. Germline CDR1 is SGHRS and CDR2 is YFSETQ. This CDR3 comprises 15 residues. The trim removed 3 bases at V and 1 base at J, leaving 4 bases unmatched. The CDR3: CASSSQTSGTDTQYF. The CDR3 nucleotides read TGCGCCAGCAGCTCCCAGACTAGCGGCACAGATACGCAGTATTTT.

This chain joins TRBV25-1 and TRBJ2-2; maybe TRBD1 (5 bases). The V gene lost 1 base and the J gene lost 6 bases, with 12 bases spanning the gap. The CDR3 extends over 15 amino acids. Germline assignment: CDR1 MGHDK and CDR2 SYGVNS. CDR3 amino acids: CASSELGAVAGELFF. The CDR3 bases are TGTGCCAGCAGTGAATTAGGGGCCGTGGCCGGGGAGCTGTTTTTT.

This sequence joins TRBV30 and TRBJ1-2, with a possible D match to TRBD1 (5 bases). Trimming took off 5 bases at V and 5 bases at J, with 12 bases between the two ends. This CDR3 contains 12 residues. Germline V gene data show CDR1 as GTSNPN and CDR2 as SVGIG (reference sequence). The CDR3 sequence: CAWGWAGYGYTF. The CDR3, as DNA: TGTGCCTGGGGCTGGGCAGGGTATGGCTACACCTTC.

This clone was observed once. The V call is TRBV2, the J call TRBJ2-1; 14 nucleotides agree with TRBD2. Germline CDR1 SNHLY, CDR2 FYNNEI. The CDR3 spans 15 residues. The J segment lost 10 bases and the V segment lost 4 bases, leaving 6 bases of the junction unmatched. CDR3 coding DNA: TGTGCCAGCAGTGGGGGACTAGCGGGAGTGAAAGAGCAGTTCTTC. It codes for CASSGGLAGVKEQFF.

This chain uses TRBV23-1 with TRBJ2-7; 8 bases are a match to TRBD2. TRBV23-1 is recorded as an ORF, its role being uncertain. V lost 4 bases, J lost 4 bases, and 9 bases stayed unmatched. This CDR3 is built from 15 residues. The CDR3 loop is CASSPASGSCYEQYF. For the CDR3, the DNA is TGCGCCAGCAGTCCCGCCAGCGGGAGTTGTTACGAGCAGTACTTC.

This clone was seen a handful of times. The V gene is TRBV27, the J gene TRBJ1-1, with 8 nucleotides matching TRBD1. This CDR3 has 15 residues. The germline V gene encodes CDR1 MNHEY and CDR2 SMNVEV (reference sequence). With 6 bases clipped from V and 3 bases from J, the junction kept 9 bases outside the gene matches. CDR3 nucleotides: TGTGCCAGCAGCGACACAGGGGGGAGGTACACTGAAGCTTTCTTT. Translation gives CASSDTGGRYTEAFF.

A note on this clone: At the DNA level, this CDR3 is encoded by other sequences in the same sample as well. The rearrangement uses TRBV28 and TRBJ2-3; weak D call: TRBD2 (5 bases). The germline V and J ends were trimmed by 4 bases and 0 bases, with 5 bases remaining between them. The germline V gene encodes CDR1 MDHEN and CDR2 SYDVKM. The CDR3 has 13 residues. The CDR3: CASSSGSTDTQYF. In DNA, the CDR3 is TGTGCCAGCAGTTCGGGGAGCACAGATACGCAGTATTTT. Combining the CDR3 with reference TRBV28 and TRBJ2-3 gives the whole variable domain DVKVTQSSRYLVKRTGEKVFLECVQDMDHENMFWYRQDPGLGLRLIYFSYDVKMKEKGDIPEGYSVSREKKERFSLILESASTNQTSMYLCASSSGSTDTQYFGPGTRLTVL.

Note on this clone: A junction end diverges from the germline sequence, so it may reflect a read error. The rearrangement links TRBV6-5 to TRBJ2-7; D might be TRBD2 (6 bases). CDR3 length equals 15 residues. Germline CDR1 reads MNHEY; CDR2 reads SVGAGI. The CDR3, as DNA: TGTGCCAGCAGTTACGCGGGGACCTCCTCCGACGAGCAGTACTTC. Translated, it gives CASSYAGTSSDEQYF.

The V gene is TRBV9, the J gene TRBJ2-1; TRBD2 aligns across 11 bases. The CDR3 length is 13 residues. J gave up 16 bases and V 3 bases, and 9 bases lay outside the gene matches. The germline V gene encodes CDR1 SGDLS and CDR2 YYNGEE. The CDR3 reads CASSGRLAGRQFF. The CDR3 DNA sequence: TGTGCCAGCAGCGGACGACTAGCGGGAAGGCAATTCTTC.

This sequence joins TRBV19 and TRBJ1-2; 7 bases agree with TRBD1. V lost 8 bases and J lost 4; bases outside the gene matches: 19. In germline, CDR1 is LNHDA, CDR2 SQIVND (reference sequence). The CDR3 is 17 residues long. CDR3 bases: TGTGCCAGTCTGAAAGCTTCCGGAACAGGGGCTTCCTATGGCTACACCTTC. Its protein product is CASLKASGTGASYGYTF.

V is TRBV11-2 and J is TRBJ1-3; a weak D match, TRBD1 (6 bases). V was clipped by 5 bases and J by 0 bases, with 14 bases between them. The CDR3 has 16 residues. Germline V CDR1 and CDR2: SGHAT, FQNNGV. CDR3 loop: CASSPPGHYSGNTIYF. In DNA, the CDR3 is TGTGCCAGCAGCCCCCCGGGACACTACTCTGGAAACACCATATATTTT.

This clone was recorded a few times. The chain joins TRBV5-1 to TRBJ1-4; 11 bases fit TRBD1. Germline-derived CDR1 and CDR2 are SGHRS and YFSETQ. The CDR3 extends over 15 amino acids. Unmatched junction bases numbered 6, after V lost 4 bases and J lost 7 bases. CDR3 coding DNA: TGCGCCAGCAGCGTTGGGGGGACAGGGGGTGAAAAACTGTTTTTT. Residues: CASSVGGTGGEKLFF.

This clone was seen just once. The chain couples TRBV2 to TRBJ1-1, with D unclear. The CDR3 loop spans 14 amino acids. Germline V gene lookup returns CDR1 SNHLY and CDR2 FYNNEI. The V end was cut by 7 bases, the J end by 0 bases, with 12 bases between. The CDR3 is CASTPAAMNTEAFF. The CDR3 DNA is TGTGCCAGCACTCCGGCAGCGATGAACACTGAAGCTTTCTTT.

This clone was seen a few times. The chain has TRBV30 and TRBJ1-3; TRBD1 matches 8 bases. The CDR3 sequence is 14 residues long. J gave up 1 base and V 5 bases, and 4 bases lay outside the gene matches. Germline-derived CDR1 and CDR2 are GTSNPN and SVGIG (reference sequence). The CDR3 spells CAWETGGSGNTIYF. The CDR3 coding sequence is TGTGCCTGGGAAACAGGGGGGTCTGGAAACACCATATATTTT.

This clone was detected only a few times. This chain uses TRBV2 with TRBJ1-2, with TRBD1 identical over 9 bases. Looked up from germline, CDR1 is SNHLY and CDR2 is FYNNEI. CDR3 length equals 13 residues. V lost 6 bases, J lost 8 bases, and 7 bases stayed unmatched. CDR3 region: CASRADRGSGYTF. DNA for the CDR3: TGTGCCAGCAGAGCAGACAGGGGGAGCGGCTACACCTTC.

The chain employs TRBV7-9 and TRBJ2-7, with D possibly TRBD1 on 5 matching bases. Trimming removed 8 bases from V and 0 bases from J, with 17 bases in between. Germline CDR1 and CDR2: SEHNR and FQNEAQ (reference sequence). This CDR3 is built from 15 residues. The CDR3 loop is CASESSGLGSYEQYF. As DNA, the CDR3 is TGTGCCAGCGAATCATCAGGGTTGGGCTCCTACGAGCAGTACTTC.

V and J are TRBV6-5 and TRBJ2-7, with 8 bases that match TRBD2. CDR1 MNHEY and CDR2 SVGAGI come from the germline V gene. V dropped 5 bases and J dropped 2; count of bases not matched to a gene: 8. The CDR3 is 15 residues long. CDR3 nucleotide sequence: TGTGCCAGCAGTCCCCCGGCTAGCGGGCCCTACGAGCAGTACTTC. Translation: CASSPPASGPYEQYF.

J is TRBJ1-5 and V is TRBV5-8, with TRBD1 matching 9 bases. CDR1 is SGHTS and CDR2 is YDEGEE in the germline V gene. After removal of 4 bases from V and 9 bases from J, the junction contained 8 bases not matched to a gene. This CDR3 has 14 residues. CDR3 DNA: TGTGCCAGCAGCGTGGGACAGGGCATGGGGCCCCAGCATTTT. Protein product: CASSVGQGMGPQHF. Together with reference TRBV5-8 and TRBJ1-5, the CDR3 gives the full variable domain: EAGVTQSPTHLIKTRGQQATLRCSPISGHTSVYWYQQALGLGLQFLLWYDEGEERNRGNFPPRFSGRQFPNYSSELNVNALELEDSALYLCASSVGQGMGPQHFGDGTRLSIL.

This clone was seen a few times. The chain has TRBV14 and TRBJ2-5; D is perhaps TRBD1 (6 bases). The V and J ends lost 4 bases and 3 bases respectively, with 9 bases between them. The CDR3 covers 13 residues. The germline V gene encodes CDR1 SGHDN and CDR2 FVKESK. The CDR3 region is CASSRNREETQYF. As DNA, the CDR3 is TGTGCCAGCAGCCGTAACAGGGAAGAGACCCAGTACTTC. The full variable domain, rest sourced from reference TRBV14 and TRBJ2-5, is EAGVTQFPSHSVIEKGQTVTLRCDPISGHDNLYWYRRVMGKEIKFLLHFVKESKQDESGMPNNRFLAERTGGTYSTLKVQPAELEDSGVYFCASSRNREETQYFGPGTRLLVL.

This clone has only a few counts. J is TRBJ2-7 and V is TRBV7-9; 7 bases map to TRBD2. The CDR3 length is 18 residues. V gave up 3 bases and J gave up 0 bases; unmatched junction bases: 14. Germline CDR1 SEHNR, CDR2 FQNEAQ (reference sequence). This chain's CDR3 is CASSFHAVMGGSSYEQYF. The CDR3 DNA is TGTGCCAGCAGCTTCCATGCGGTTATGGGCGGGAGCTCCTACGAGCAGTACTTC.